These 15 T cell receptor beta chains came from one sample sequenced in a study of blood T cells in healthy people across ages. A second about 7 to 11 cycle PCR used barcoded and J-beta primers. TCRdb re-analysed the 5' RACE reads in MiXCR, keeping a single row per CDR3 protein. The sample includes about 730,000 distinct CDR3 sequences, about 40% of them seen just once. The sequencing sample was made of blood. These TCRs come from a woman in her fifties or sixties in good health.

J is TRBJ2-1 and V is TRBV11-2; 12 bases agree with TRBD2. V lost 0 bases and J lost 10; bases outside the gene matches: 7. The CDR3 totals 16 residues. Germline CDR1 is SGHAT and CDR2 is FQNNGV. The CDR3 is CASSLDRLAGGGEQFF. In nucleotides, the CDR3 is TGTGCCAGCAGCTTAGACCGTCTAGCGGGAGGGGGCGAGCAGTTCTTC.

This chain joins TRBV6-2 or TRBV6-3 and TRBJ2-7, with D possibly matching TRBD2 (5 bases). Deletions cut 2 bases from V and 4 bases from J, with 15 bases between. Germline V CDR1 and CDR2: MNHEY, SVGEGT. The CDR3 extends over 15 amino acids. CDR3 amino acids: CASSYDIGITYEQYF. For the CDR3, the DNA is TGTGCCAGCAGTTACGACATCGGGATCACGTACGAGCAGTACTTC.

A remark on this clonotype: At one end, the junction sequence differs from germline, possibly due to a read error. This chain connects TRBV4-3 to TRBJ1-2; TRBD1 matches at 8 bases. Germline-derived CDR1 and CDR2 are LGHNA and YSLEER. This CDR3 region has 18 residues. CDR3 loop: CASSQERAGTGPVYGHTF. In DNA form, the CDR3 reads TGCGCCAGCAGCCAAGAACGCGCCGGGACAGGCCCGGTCTATGGCCACACCTTC.

The chain joins TRBV6-1 to TRBJ1-2, with D perhaps TRBD1 (6 bases). The V gene lost 7 bases and the J gene lost 0 bases, with 15 bases spanning the gap. Per the germline V gene, CDR1 is MNHNS and CDR2 is SASEGT. The CDR3 covers 15 residues. CDR3 in amino acids: CASTMRDISNYGYTF. In nucleotides, the CDR3 is TGTGCCAGCACCATGAGGGACATATCTAACTATGGCTACACCTTC.

The sample holds a few counts of this clonotype. The rearrangement links TRBV11-2 to TRBJ2-4; 8 bases match TRBD2. The CDR3 spans 15 residues. Germline V gene lookup returns CDR1 SGHAT and CDR2 FQNNGV. The V segment lost 0 bases and the J segment 13 bases; nucleotides outside the gene matches: 11. The CDR3 DNA follows: TGTGCCAGCAGCTTAGAGAGGCTAGCGGGCCTAGGCCAGTACTTC. It encodes CASSLERLAGLGQYF.

The CDR3 reads CASSLSAGPTGELFF. Here the CDR3 DNA reads TGTGCCAGCAGTTTATCTGCAGGGCCCACCGGGGAGCTGTTTTTT. This rearrangement joins TRBV12-3 or TRBV12-4 to TRBJ2-2; D perhaps matches TRBD1 (5 bases). This CDR3 spans 15 amino acids. V lost 2 bases and J lost 4, with 11 bases in between.

Turning to this clonotype: This may arise from a read error, as a much more abundant clone is one base away. This chain joins TRBV29-1 and TRBJ2-5; D is possibly TRBD2 (5 bases). With 6 bases removed from V and 11 bases from J, the gap between germline ends came to 16 bases. This CDR3 region has 11 residues. Germline V gives CDR1 SQVTM, CDR2 ANQGSEA. CDR3 protein: CSVTLEAEQYF. CDR3 nucleotide sequence: TGCAGCGTCACACTAGAAGCTGAGCAGTACTTC.

This chain joins TRBV7-2 and TRBJ1-1, with D possibly being TRBD1 (6 bases). This CDR3 comprises 13 residues. The V end was cut by 7 bases, the J end by 10 bases, with 19 bases between. In germline, CDR1 is SGHTA, CDR2 FQGNSA. CDR3 nucleotides: TGTGCCAGCACTCCTCCGCACAGGGCGCCAGCTTTCTTT. Amino acids: CASTPPHRAPAFF.

This clonotype was counted between two and nine times. The CDR3 DNA is TGTGCCAGCAGCTGGACCCGGGACCCGGCCATTGAAAAACTGTTTTTT. Protein: CASSWTRDPAIEKLFF. This sequence joins TRBV5-5 and TRBJ1-4; tentative D call: TRBD1 (5 bases). Trimming pared 3 bases from V and 7 bases from J, leaving 19 bases between. This CDR3 is 16 amino acids long. Looked up from germline, CDR1 is SGHKS and CDR2 is YYEKEE (reference sequence). Full variable domain (missing parts from reference TRBV5-5 and TRBJ1-4): DAGVTQSPTHLIKTRGQQVTLRCSPISGHKSVSWYQQVLGQGPQFIFQYYEKEERGRGNFPDRFSARQFPNYSSELNVNALLLGDSALYLCASSWTRDPAIEKLFFGSGTQLSVL.

The rearrangement joins TRBV7-9 to TRBJ2-5; 9 nucleotides match TRBD2. Germline values: CDR1 SEHNR, CDR2 FQNEAQ (reference sequence). The CDR3 is 14 residues long. With V trimmed by 7 bases and J by 7 bases, 10 bases remained unmatched. The chain's CDR3 is CASTPSGTPGTQYF. CDR3 sequence (DNA): TGTGCCAGCACCCCTAGCGGGACCCCGGGGACCCAGTACTTC.

Points on this clonotype: A read error is possible here, since a much larger clone lies one base away. The chain joins TRBV4-3 to TRBJ2-1, with D hard to call. The CDR3 is made up of 12 amino acids. CDR1 is LGHNA and CDR2 is YSLEER in the germline V gene. The CDR3 DNA reads TGCGCCGGCAGCTTTCTTGGGGATGAGCAGTTCTTC. This encodes CAGSFLGDEQFF.

The chain combines TRBV9 with TRBJ2-5; possibly TRBD2 for D (6 bases). Germline V CDR1 and CDR2: SGDLS, YYNGEE. The CDR3 totals 13 residues. V dropped 3 bases and J dropped 3 bases, with 9 bases sitting between them. CDR3 nucleotide sequence: TGTGCCAGCAGCGGCGGCGGGAAAGAGACCCAGTACTTC. Protein sequence: CASSGGGKETQYF. Together with reference TRBV9 and TRBJ2-5, the CDR3 gives the full variable domain: DSGVTQTPKHLITATGQRVTLRCSPRSGDLSVYWYQQSLDQGLQFLIQYYNGEERAKGNILERFSAQQFPDLHSELNLSSLELGDSALYFCASSGGGKETQYFGPGTRLLVL.

The CDR3 DNA reads TGTGCCTGGACTCTAGGGGGCGGAGCCTACGAGCAGTACTTC. The encoded protein is CAWTLGGGAYEQYF. This sequence joins TRBV30 and TRBJ2-7; 7 bases line up with TRBD1. Germline lookup yields CDR1 GTSNPN and CDR2 SVGIG (reference sequence). The CDR3 runs 14 residues. V lost 4 bases, J lost 2 bases, and 8 bases stayed unmatched.

J is TRBJ2-5 and V is TRBV20-1; D possibly corresponds to TRBD2 (5 bases). The J call may be wrong; the DNA end is better matched by TRBJ2-7. Per the germline V gene, CDR1 is DFQATT and CDR2 is SNEGSKA (reference sequence). The CDR3 runs to 13 residues. In DNA form, the CDR3 reads TGCAGTGCTTCCCCGGGATTAGCCTGCGAGCAGTACTTC. Protein: CSASPGLACEQYF.

This clonotype showed up just a few times. V and J are TRBV7-3 and TRBJ2-1; tentatively, D is TRBD1 or TRBD2 (5 bases each). Germline CDR1 reads SGHTA; CDR2 reads FQGTGA. The germline V and J ends were trimmed by 5 bases and 9 bases, with 14 bases remaining between them. The CDR3 consists of 13 residues. CDR3: CASSPLGVGEQFF. The DNA of the CDR3 is TGTGCCAGCAGCCCCCTGGGGGTGGGTGAGCAGTTCTTC.